Listed here is a single T cell receptor beta chain. V lost 7 bases and J 0 bases, leaving 15 bases between the germline ends. CDR3 length: 15 amino acids. From germline, CDR1 is MNHEY and CDR2 SMNVEV (reference sequence). Authors' methods: Amplified reference gene primers provided the basis for estimating nucleated cell counts. Repertoires were generated with immunoSEQ multiplex PCR, while TCRdb's copy carries only in-frame clones and drops some. Clonal size and the V and J genes are those of that table, whereas D and trimming came from the DNA. The sample includes 130,000 to 150,000 clones, about 88% of them seen just once. The sample belongs to a study of blood T cell repertoires in COVID-19. The overall study: The samples span acute and convalescent COVID-19 from the United States, Italy and Spain. The analysed material was cDNA or gDNA that came from T cells, B-cell-depleted T cells, or PBMCs.

This receptor was identified in a human donor with acute or convalescent COVID-19. The donor label of this sample is uncertain. This chain links TRBV27 with TRBJ1-2; D is unclear. The sequenced sample consisted of peripheral blood. The CDR3 region is CASTSIVPPNYGYTF. Written as DNA, the CDR3 is TGTGCCAGCACCTCGATAGTACCTCCTAACTATGGCTACACCTTC.